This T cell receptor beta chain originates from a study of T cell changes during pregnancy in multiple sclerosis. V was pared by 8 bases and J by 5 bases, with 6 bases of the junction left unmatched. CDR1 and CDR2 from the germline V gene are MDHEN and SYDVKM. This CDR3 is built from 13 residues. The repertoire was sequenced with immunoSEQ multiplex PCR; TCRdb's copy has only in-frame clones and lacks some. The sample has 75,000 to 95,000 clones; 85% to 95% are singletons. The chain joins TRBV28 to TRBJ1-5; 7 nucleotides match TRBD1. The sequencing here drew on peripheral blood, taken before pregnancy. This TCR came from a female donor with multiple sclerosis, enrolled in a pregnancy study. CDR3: CASYQGEDQPQHF. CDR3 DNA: TGTGCCAGCTACCAGGGGGAGGATCAGCCCCAGCATTTT.